A selection of T cell receptor beta chains follows, all from one sample in a study of shared clonotypes between healthy human individuals. The method was immunoSEQ multiplex PCR; TCRdb's version includes in-frame clones alone and lacks a portion of them. The table lists about 1 million clones, approximately 68% of them singletons. Sequenced sample: memory CD4+ T cells sorted from blood. The source of these receptors is a man younger than 35 in good health. Each CDR3 is given with its conserved first and last residue. A D gene is named only where the DNA matches it firmly. Not every row has a clone size; where given, it reads once, few, many or a size class.

>TRBV5-1|TRBJ2-3|NA|NA
TGCGCCAGCAGCTTAGGGACGGTCACAGATACGCAGTATTTT
CASSLGTVTDTQYF
>TRBV5-4|TRBJ2-7|NA|NA
TGTGCCAGCAGCTTGTCACTAGGCAGGGGAAGCGAGCAGTACTTC
CASSLSLGRGSEQYF
>TRBV28|TRBJ2-7|NA|NA
TGTGTAACGGCCACGGACTACGAGCAGTACTTC
CVTATDYEQYF
>TRBV2|TRBJ2-7|NA|TRBD1
TGTGCCAGCAAACCGGACAGGGGGCGGGAGTACTTC
CASKPDRGREYF
>TRBV27|TRBJ1-2|NA|NA
TGTGCCAGCAGTTTGCGGGTCTCCACCGGAGGCTACACCTTC
CASSLRVSTGGYTF
>TRBV10-3|TRBJ1-5|NA|NA
TGTGCCACCAGGGAGGCTTTAGGACAAAATTTCAATCAGCCCCAGCATTTT
CATREALGQNFNQPQHF
>TRBV7-8|TRBJ2-1|NA|TRBD2
TGTGCCAGCAGCTTAAGACTAGCGGGAGGGGAAGAGCAGTTCTTC
CASSLRLAGGEEQFF
>TRBV5-1|TRBJ2-7|NA|NA
TGCGCCAGCAGCTTGGCGGGACGGAGGGCGGACGAGCAGTACTTC
CASSLAGRRADEQYF
>TRBV18|TRBJ2-7|NA|NA
TGTGCCAGCTCACCCCCGGCTTACAGGGCCGAGCAGTACTTC
CASSPPAYRAEQYF
>TRBV6-6|TRBJ1-6|NA|NA
TGTGCCAGCAGTTGGGGCAGGGATAATTCACCCCTCCACTTT
CASSWGRDNSPLHF
>TRBV7-6|TRBJ2-3|NA|NA
TGTGCCAGCAGCCCTAGCGCTACTAGCACAGATACGCAGTATTTT
CASSPSATSTDTQYF
>TRBV4-1|TRBJ2-5|NA|NA
TGCGCCAGCAGCCAACTTGGAGGGCCGGGGACCCAGTACTTC
CASSQLGGPGTQYF
>TRBV10-3|TRBJ1-3|NA|NA
TGTGCCATCAGTGAGGGGGGGGCTTACTCTGGAAACACCATATATTTT
CAISEGGAYSGNTIYF
>TRBV19|TRBJ1-1|NA|NA
TGTGCCAGTAGTACCTCGGGACGGCTGAACACTGAAGCTTTCTTT
CASSTSGRLNTEAFF
>TRBV18|TRBJ1-3|NA|NA
TGTGCCAGCTCACCCGGGGAGAACACCATATATTTT
CASSPGENTIYF
>TRBV2|TRBJ1-1|NA|TRBD1
TGTGCCAGCACCGTGGACAGGGTAAGCACTGAAGCTTTCTTT
CASTVDRVSTEAFF
>TRBV6-5|TRBJ2-7|NA|NA
TGTGCCAGCACCCCAGTCGGGCGTCCCGAGCAGTACTTC
CASTPVGRPEQYF
>TRBV28|TRBJ2-2|NA|TRBD1
TGTGCCAGCAGAACAGGGGGCACAAGCGGGGAGCTGTTTTTT
CASRTGGTSGELFF
>TRBV6-6|TRBJ1-2|many|NA
TGTGCCAGCAGTTACTACCAGGATAGTGATGGCTACACCTTC
CASSYYQDSDGYTF
>TRBV7-2|TRBJ2-7|NA|TRBD2
TGTGCCAGCAGCAAAGGCGGGACTAGCGGAGCAAATCAGTACTTC
CASSKGGTSGANQYF
>TRBV7-2|TRBJ2-7|NA|NA
TGTGCCAGCAGCCCAAGAGGAGCCGAAACCTACGAGCAGTACTTC
CASSPRGAETYEQYF
>TRBV6-1|TRBJ2-7|NA|TRBD1
TGTGCCAGCAGATTGACAGGGCCCGGCGAGCAGTACTTC
CASRLTGPGEQYF
>TRBV28|TRBJ2-7|NA|NA
TGTGCCAGCAGTTCAGGGGCTTGGACGTTACGTTCCTACGAGCAGTACTTC
CASSSGAWTLRSYEQYF
>TRBV7-2|TRBJ1-1|few|NA
TGTGCCAGCAGCTTGTTGGTTTTCGCTGAAGCTTTCTTT
CASSLLVFAEAFF
>TRBV11-2|TRBJ2-1|NA|TRBD2
TGTGCCAGCAGCCCGGGGACTAGCTCTTACAATGAGCAGTTCTTC
CASSPGTSSYNEQFF
>TRBV30|TRBJ1-2|few|NA
TGTGCCTATCGGACGGCCTATGGCTACACCTTC
CAYRTAYGYTF
>TRBV5-6|TRBJ2-7|NA|NA
TGTGCCAGCAGCTTGGCCACACGGCCAACTTACGAGCAGTACTTC
CASSLATRPTYEQYF
>TRBV7-2|TRBJ2-1|NA|NA
TGTGCCAGCAGCTTAGGTACGGGCGACGAGCAGTTCTTC
CASSLGTGDEQFF
>TRBV10-3|TRBJ2-7|NA|TRBD1
TGTGCCATCAGTGAGCCGACAGGGGGCCCCTACGAGCAGTACTTC
CAISEPTGGPYEQYF
>TRBV28|TRBJ1-3|NA|NA
TGTGCCAGCAGTGAACCAAGGGGGGGGCCTGGAAACACCATATATTTT
CASSEPRGGPGNTIYF
>TRBV6-6|TRBJ1-2|NA|NA
TGCGCCAGCAGCTCCCCGGGCTACACCTTC
CASSSPGYTF
>TRBV29-1|TRBJ2-1|NA|TRBD2
TGCAGCGTTGTTGATGGGACTAGTGTCAATGAGCAGTTCTTC
CSVVDGTSVNEQFF
>TRBV7-9|TRBJ2-4|NA|NA
TGTGCCAGCAGCTTAATGGGACCGATAAACATTCAGTACTTC
CASSLMGPINIQYF
>TRBV2|TRBJ1-1|NA|TRBD1
TGTGCCAGCAGTGGACAGGGATTTACTGAAGCTTTCTTT
CASSGQGFTEAFF
>TRBV5-1|TRBJ2-5|NA|TRBD2
TGCGCCAGCAGCCTCACGGGGGGGTACCAAGAGACCCAGTACTTC
CASSLTGGYQETQYF
>TRBV9|TRBJ2-1|NA|NA
TGTGCCAGCAGCACTACCGGGACAACCTACAATGAGCAGTTCTTC
CASSTTGTTYNEQFF
>TRBV7-8|TRBJ1-2|few|NA
TGTGCCAGCAGGGCAACCGAATTTATCGAAGGCTACACCTTC
CASRATEFIEGYTF
>TRBV27|TRBJ2-7|once|NA
TGTGCCAGCGGGACCGAGACCTACGAGCAGTACTTC
CASGTETYEQYF
>TRBV19|TRBJ2-1|NA|TRBD2
TGTGCCAGTAAGTTAGCGGGAGAAAATGAGCAGTTCTTC
CASKLAGENEQFF
>TRBV5-1|TRBJ2-5|NA|TRBD2
TGCGCCAGCAGCCCGGTGACTAGCGGCCGAGAGACCCAGTACTTC
CASSPVTSGRETQYF
>TRBV4-3|TRBJ1-1|NA|NA
TGCGCCAGCAGCCAAGATGCGGGGCGCGTTACTGAAGCTTTCTTT
CASSQDAGRVTEAFF
>TRBV30|TRBJ1-2|NA|NA
TGTGCCTGGAGTGGCGACAGAGCCTCCGACTATGGCTACACCTTC
CAWSGDRASDYGYTF
>TRBV30|TRBJ1-4|few|NA
TGTGCCTGGAGTGGAGGGAGCGGAACTAATGAAAAACTGTTTTTT
CAWSGGSGTNEKLFF
>TRBV2|TRBJ1-5|many|TRBD1
TGTGCCAGCGCTGGGACAGGGGCCAATCAGCCCCAGCATTTT
CASAGTGANQPQHF
>TRBV29-1|TRBJ2-3|NA|NA
TGCAGCGTTGGTGGCGTATTCGCAGATACGCAGTATTTT
CSVGGVFADTQYF
>TRBV7-2|TRBJ2-4|NA|NA
TGTGCCAGCAGCTTAGACAGGGAGGTTCAGTACTTC
CASSLDREVQYF
>TRBV10-3|TRBJ2-1|few|TRBD2
TGTGCCATCGCCGGGACTAGCAATGAGCAGTTCTTC
CAIAGTSNEQFF
>TRBV9|TRBJ2-1|NA|NA
TGTGCCAGCAGCGCCGAAACCCTCGGGGCCGAAGGGTACAATGAGCAGTTCTTC
CASSAETLGAEGYNEQFF
>TRBV7-9|TRBJ1-1|NA|NA
TGTGCCAGCAGCACGGCAAGGGGGTTGGACACTGAAGCTTTCTTT
CASSTARGLDTEAFF
>TRBV6-1|TRBJ2-3|few|TRBD1
TGTGCCAGCAGATTACAGGGGACGACAGATACGCAGTATTTT
CASRLQGTTDTQYF
>TRBV5-1|TRBJ2-7|NA|NA
TGCGCCAGCAGCTTCTATAGCGGAGAGTACGAGCAGTACTTC
CASSFYSGEYEQYF
>TRBV29-1|TRBJ1-1|NA|NA
TGCAGCGTTGAAGATCCCTCCGTGGGGGGGCGGGTGAACACTGAAGCTTTCTTT
CSVEDPSVGGRVNTEAFF
>TRBV7-9|TRBJ2-1|NA|NA
TGTGCCAGCAGCTTAGGAGCTAGCGCCGCTTTGAGCTCCTACAATGAGCAGTTCTTC
CASSLGASAALSSYNEQFF
>TRBV6-6|TRBJ2-3|NA|NA
TGTGCCAGCAGTTACTCGTCGATATCCACAGATACGCAGTATTTT
CASSYSSISTDTQYF
>TRBV25-1|TRBJ2-7|NA|NA
TGTGCCAGCAGCGCCTCGGTGAGCTCCTACGAGAAGTACTTC
CASSASVSSYEKYF
>TRBV5-1|TRBJ2-5|NA|TRBD2
TGCGCCAGCAGCGTCACGACTAGCGGGGGCCAAGAGACCCAGTACTTC
CASSVTTSGGQETQYF